This T cell receptor (beta chain) was sequenced in a study of metastatic and nonmetastatic thyroid tumors. The CDR3 is made up of 16 amino acids. V was pared by 3 bases and J by 0 bases, with 12 bases between. The germline V gene encodes CDR1 SGHAT and CDR2 FQNNGV. TCRdb reanalyzed the PCR reads via MiXCR. This sample has tens of thousands of clones; 15% to 20% occur once, and the top ten carry about 8.4%. This clone was observed at least ten times. Thyroid surgery had not been preceded by any treatment in any patient. The source is a male donor with papillary thyroid cancer or a benign thyroid nodule (not recorded which). Some clones in this sample may be carry-over from other donors' samples. The material sequenced was blood. The chain joins TRBV11-2 to TRBJ1-3; D might be TRBD1 (5 bases). Written as DNA, the CDR3 is TGTGCCAGCAGCTTGTCAGGGCAGAGCTCTGGAAACACCATATATTTT. Translating it yields CASSLSGQSSGNTIYF. Based on the CDR3 plus reference TRBV11-2 and TRBJ1-3, the full variable domain is EAGVAQSPRYKIIEKRQSVAFWCNPISGHATLYWYQQILGQGPKLLIQFQNNGVVDDSQLPKDRFSAERLKGVDSTLKIQPAKLEDSAVYLCASSLSGQSSGNTIYFGEGSWLTVV.